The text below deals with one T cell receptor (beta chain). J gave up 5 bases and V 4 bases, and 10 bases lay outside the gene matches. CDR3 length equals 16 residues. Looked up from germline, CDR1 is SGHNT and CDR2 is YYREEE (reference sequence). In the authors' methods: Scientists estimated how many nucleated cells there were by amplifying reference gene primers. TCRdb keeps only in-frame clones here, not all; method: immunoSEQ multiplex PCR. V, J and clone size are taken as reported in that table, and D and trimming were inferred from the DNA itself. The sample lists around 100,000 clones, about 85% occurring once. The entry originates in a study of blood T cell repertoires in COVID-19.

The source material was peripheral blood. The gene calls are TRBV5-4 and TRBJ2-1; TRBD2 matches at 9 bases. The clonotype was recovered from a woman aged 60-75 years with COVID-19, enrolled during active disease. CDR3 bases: TGTGCCAGCAGCGGCCGCGGGGGGGATCCGCACAATGAGCAGTTCTTC. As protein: CASSGRGGDPHNEQFF.